This is a list of T cell receptor beta chains from one sample in a study of monozygotic twins with inflammatory bowel disease. Using the 5' RACE reads, TCRdb records one entry per CDR3 protein without DNA. This sample's table reports hundreds of thousands of distinct CDR3 sequences. The sample was blood. The origin of the receptors is a human donor with ulcerative colitis or Crohn's disease, or a healthy co-twin of an affected twin (not recorded which). Both conserved end residues are part of each CDR3.

CDR3 protein	V gene	J gene
CAISESVGGLSSGYTF	TRBV10-3	TRBJ1-2
CAIKGQETYEQYF	TRBV10-3	TRBJ2-7
CASSPRQGSSDTQYF	TRBV7-9	TRBJ2-3
CSARDGLAGGRSDTQYF	TRBV20-1	TRBJ2-3
CASRQSTSTDTQYF	TRBV4-3	TRBJ2-3
CASSQDLGNTEAFF	TRBV3-1	TRBJ1-1
CASSQDFASNYLYGYTF	TRBV4-3	TRBJ1-2
CASRYMASAGEETQYF	TRBV3-1	TRBJ2-5
CATSDPPDSELFF	TRBV24-1	TRBJ2-2
CASTQADTQYF	TRBV12-3/TRBV12-4	TRBJ2-3
CASTYGRMPLHF	TRBV7-9	TRBJ1-6
CASSRGSGTGWKEAFF	TRBV27	TRBJ1-1
CAISDLTRNNEQFF	TRBV10-3	TRBJ2-1
CASSLGTLARANTGELFF	TRBV5-4	TRBJ2-2
CASSVLETSGNYNEQFF	TRBV14	TRBJ2-1
CASRAPATSGRGHSYNEQFF	TRBV5-1	TRBJ2-1
CASKWTGPNTEAFF	TRBV5-1	TRBJ1-1
CASSPQNQPQHF	TRBV18	TRBJ1-5
CASSRELAGDVHEQYF	TRBV4-2	TRBJ2-7
CASSLGGEIISGNTIYF	TRBV5-1	TRBJ1-3
CASTPLWVRNTEAFF	TRBV12-3/TRBV12-4	TRBJ1-1
CATSRDRDMATNEKLFF	TRBV15	TRBJ1-4